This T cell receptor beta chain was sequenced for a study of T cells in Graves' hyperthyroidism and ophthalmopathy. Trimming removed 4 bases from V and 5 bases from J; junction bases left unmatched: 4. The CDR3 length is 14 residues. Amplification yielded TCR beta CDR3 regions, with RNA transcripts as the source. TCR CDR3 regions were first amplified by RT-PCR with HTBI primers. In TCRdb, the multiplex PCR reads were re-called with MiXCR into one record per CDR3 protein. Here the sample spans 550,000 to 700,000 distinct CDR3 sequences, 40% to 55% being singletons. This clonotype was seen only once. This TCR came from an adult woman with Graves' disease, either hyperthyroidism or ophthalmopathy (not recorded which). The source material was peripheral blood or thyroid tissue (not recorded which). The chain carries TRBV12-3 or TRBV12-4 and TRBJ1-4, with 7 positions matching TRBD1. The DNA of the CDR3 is TGTGCCAGCAGTTACCAACAGGGGAATGAAAAACTGTTTTTT. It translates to CASSYQQGNEKLFF.